Below, 25 T cell receptor beta chains from the same sample are listed, as sequenced in a study of neurological immune-mediated disorders (dated by TCRdb to about 2019). To prepare the library, 5' RACE was applied. The sample was run on an Illumina HiSeq 2500. TCRdb reprocessed the public reads (quality trimming at Q25 with fastp, clone calling with MiXCR) and kept in-frame beta chains. Identical CDR3 proteins give one entry, which carries the most common genes and DNA. The sample table records over 11,000 distinct CDR3 sequences; approximately 7.7% of these occur just once. The top ten clones comprise approximately 25% of the sample. Sequencing used CD8+ T cells from blood. The receptors stem from a woman aged 40 to 49 in good health.

CDR3 nucleotide sequence: TGTGCCAGCAGTCCCGGAGACAGCTCCTACAATGAGCAGTTCTTC. Translating it yields CASSPGDSSYNEQFF. The chain has TRBV28 and TRBJ2-1; possibly TRBD1 for D (5 bases). The CDR3 is 15 amino acids. Germline V gene lookup returns CDR1 MDHEN and CDR2 SYDVKM. The V gene lost 5 bases and the J gene lost 0 bases, with 11 bases spanning the gap.

This clonotype was observed at least ten times. V gene TRBV7-6 combines with J gene TRBJ2-5; D call uncertain. The length of the CDR3 is 17 residues. The germline V and J ends were trimmed by 5 bases and 2 bases, with 21 bases remaining between them. Germline V gives CDR1 SGHVS, CDR2 FNYEAQ. The CDR3, as DNA: TGTGCCAGCAGCACACAACCCTCGGGCAGATGGCAAGAGACCCAGTACTTC. Its protein is CASSTQPSGRWQETQYF.

This clonotype occurred many times. The gene calls are TRBV5-1 and TRBJ1-2; the D is unclear. Germline V gene data show CDR1 as SGHRS and CDR2 as YFSETQ. The length of the CDR3 is 11 residues. Between the trimmed V and J ends, which lost 3 bases and 9 bases, there was a span of 9 bases. For the CDR3, the DNA is TGCGCCAGCAGCTCGGACCGGAGCTACACCTTC. Translated: CASSSDRSYTF. Full variable domain (outside the CDR3, taken from reference TRBV5-1 and TRBJ1-2): KAGVTQTPRYLIKTRGQQVTLSCSPISGHRSVSWYQQTPGQGLQFLFEYFSETQRNKGNFPGRFSGRQFSNSRSEMNVSTLELGDSALYLCASSSDRSYTFGSGTRLTVV.

This clonotype was found many times. This rearrangement joins TRBV7-2 to TRBJ1-5; D is perhaps TRBD1 (6 bases). V gave up 6 bases and J gave up 4 bases, with 13 bases separating them. This CDR3 contains 14 residues. Germline CDR1 SGHTA, CDR2 FQGNSA. CDR3 sequence reads: CASRRQVRNQPQHF. In DNA, the CDR3 is TGTGCCAGCAGACGACAGGTGCGGAATCAGCCCCAGCATTTT.

This clonotype was counted at least ten times. V gene TRBV12-3 or TRBV12-4 combines with J gene TRBJ2-7; D perhaps matches TRBD2 (5 bases). Trimming cost V 0 bases and J 3 bases, with 12 bases left between them. The CDR3 totals 15 residues. This chain's CDR3 is CASSLALSASYEQYF. CDR3 in DNA: TGTGCCAGCAGTTTAGCTCTTAGCGCGAGCTACGAGCAGTACTTC.

The sample holds many counts of this clonotype. The chain carries TRBV2 and TRBJ2-7; D is perhaps TRBD1 or TRBD2 (5 bases each). The CDR3 consists of 10 residues. With 8 bases removed from V and 6 bases from J, the gap between germline ends came to 8 bases. Germline V gives CDR1 SNHLY, CDR2 FYNNEI. The CDR3, as DNA: TGTGCCAGCGGGGGAGCCGAGCAGTACTTC. Protein: CASGGAEQYF.

This clonotype was observed at least ten times. The rearrangement joins TRBV5-1 to TRBJ2-7, with D hard to call. Trimming cost V 0 bases and J 3 bases, with 7 bases left between them. Germline loops: CDR1 SGHRS, CDR2 YFSETQ. This CDR3 comprises 13 residues. The CDR3 coding sequence is TGCGCCAGCAGCTTGGCTCTGGACTACGAGCAGTACTTC. This translates into CASSLALDYEQYF.

This clonotype was observed many times. CDR3 sequence: CASSNPGGNEQYF. The CDR3 DNA sequence: TGTGCCAGCAGTAATCCAGGTGGTAACGAGCAGTACTTC. The V and J genes are TRBV28 and TRBJ2-7; D is uncertain. The CDR3 sequence is 13 residues long. V was shortened by 5 bases and J by 5 bases, with 13 bases between the two germline ends. Germline V gives CDR1 MDHEN, CDR2 SYDVKM.

This clonotype was detected many times. The rearrangement links TRBV6-4 to TRBJ1-5; D ambiguous. V was shortened by 6 bases and J by 3 bases, with 24 bases between the two germline ends. From germline, CDR1 is MRHNA and CDR2 SNTAGT. This CDR3 contains 18 residues. The CDR3 here is CASRRHALVRPFNQPQHF. As DNA, the CDR3 is TGTGCCAGCAGGAGGCATGCCCTCGTCAGACCCTTCAATCAGCCCCAGCATTTT.

This clonotype was detected many times. This chain links TRBV20-1 with TRBJ2-1, with unresolved D. This CDR3 comprises 12 residues. V was clipped by 0 bases and J by 8 bases, with 8 bases between them. Germline loops: CDR1 DFQATT, CDR2 SNEGSKA (reference sequence). The CDR3 DNA is TGCAGTGCTAGAGAATTTTCGGATGAGCAGTTCTTC. It translates to CSAREFSDEQFF.

This clonotype was recorded at least ten times. The chain combines TRBV9 with TRBJ1-1; D uncertain. Per the germline V gene, CDR1 is SGDLS and CDR2 is YYNGEE. CDR3 length: 15 amino acids. The V gene lost 0 bases and the J gene lost 7 bases, with 16 bases spanning the gap. CDR3 sequence reads: CASSVEEVFGGEAFF. The CDR3 DNA reads as TGTGCCAGCAGCGTAGAAGAGGTGTTCGGAGGTGAAGCTTTCTTT.

This clonotype was seen repeatedly, ten times or more. The chain joins TRBV27 to TRBJ1-5; the match to TRBD1 covers 9 bases. Losses at the gene ends were 6 bases for V and 7 bases for J; bases not matched to a gene: 7. CDR1 is MNHEY and CDR2 is SMNVEV in the germline V gene (reference sequence). This CDR3 contains 14 residues. The CDR3 nucleotides are TGTGCCAGCAGACCGGGGACAGGGCCACAGCCCCAGCATTTT. It encodes CASRPGTGPQPQHF.

At least ten counts were recorded for this clonotype. CDR3 sequence reads: CASSHGANTEAFF. The CDR3 DNA reads TGTGCCAGCAGCCATGGAGCGAACACTGAAGCTTTCTTT. The J gene is TRBJ1-1, the V gene TRBV27; D is undetermined. This CDR3 spans 13 amino acids. Germline loops: CDR1 MNHEY, CDR2 SMNVEV (reference sequence). The V end was cut by 6 bases, the J end by 1 base, with 9 bases between.

As to this clonotype: The DNA is omitted, as the CDR3 cannot be located on it reliably, and the CDR3 follows TCRdb's listing. This chain connects TRBV20-1 to TRBJ2-5; the table gives TRBD1 as D, unverified against the DNA. The CDR3 is made up of 20 amino acids, end residues included. Germline CDR1 is DFQATT and CDR2 is SNEGSKA (reference sequence). CDR3 loop: CSARDRYEQFFGPGKETQYF.

This clonotype was recorded at least ten times. The chain recombines TRBV15 with TRBJ2-3; D tentatively fits TRBD1 or TRBD2 (5 bases each). Trimming left V 5 bases short and J 4 bases short, with 28 bases between. This CDR3 has 19 residues. Per germline, CDR1 LNHNV and CDR2 YYDKDF (reference sequence). The CDR3 sequence is CATSQLGTGHSRGSDTQYF. In DNA, the CDR3 is TGTGCCACCAGCCAACTCGGTACAGGTCACTCCCGGGGTTCAGATACGCAGTATTTT.

This clonotype was seen many times. V is TRBV11-2 and J is TRBJ2-3; perhaps TRBD2 as D (5 bases). V was pared by 5 bases and J by 1 base, with 16 bases between. Germline CDR1 is SGHAT and CDR2 is FQNNGV. CDR3 length: 16 amino acids. The CDR3 DNA reads as TGTGCCAGCAGCCCCGCGGGCCTGGCGGGCACAGATACGCAGTATTTT. Its translation: CASSPAGLAGTDTQYF.

This clonotype was observed at least ten times. The rearrangement joins TRBV4-1 to TRBJ2-3; D may match TRBD1 or TRBD2 (6 bases each). This CDR3 has 16 amino acids. With 5 bases removed from V and 1 base from J, the gap between germline ends came to 16 bases. The germline V gene encodes CDR1 MGHRA and CDR2 YSYEKL. The CDR3 coding sequence is TGCGCCAGCAGCTGGCCCGAGGAGGGGGGCACAGATACGCAGTATTTT. This gives the protein CASSWPEEGGTDTQYF.

There are many counts of this clonotype. The chain carries TRBV20-1 and TRBJ2-7; 8 nucleotides align to TRBD1. The CDR3 totals 15 residues. Germline CDR1 DFQATT, CDR2 SNEGSKA (reference sequence). The V segment lost 3 bases and the J segment 9 bases; nucleotides outside the gene matches: 16. Here the CDR3 DNA reads TGCAGTGCTAGCGGTGCGGGACAGGTAACCTCTGGGCAGTACTTC. This codes for CSASGAGQVTSGQYF.

This chain joins TRBV6-2 or TRBV6-3 and TRBJ2-1, with D possibly matching TRBD1 (6 bases). This CDR3 comprises 13 residues. Germline CDR1 and CDR2: MNHEY and SVGEGT. Trimming took off 3 bases at V and 9 bases at J, with 12 bases between the two ends. CDR3 loop: CASSYEQGGEQFF. DNA for the CDR3: TGTGCCAGCAGTTATGAGCAAGGGGGTGAGCAGTTCTTC.

This clonotype showed up many times. The rearrangement joins TRBV20-1 to TRBJ2-1; the D is unclear. The CDR3 covers 14 residues. CDR1 is DFQATT and CDR2 is SNEGSKA in the germline V gene (reference sequence). Trimming pared 0 bases from V and 9 bases from J, leaving 15 bases between. Here the CDR3 reads CSARDYSRWAEQFF. The CDR3, as DNA: TGCAGTGCTAGAGATTATAGTAGGTGGGCTGAGCAGTTCTTC.

This clonotype has at least ten counts. The chain couples TRBV10-2 to TRBJ2-1; no clear D. The CDR3 contains 15 residues. V dropped 6 bases and J dropped 4 bases, with 16 bases sitting between them. The germline V gene has CDR1 WSHSY and CDR2 SAAADI. CDR3 in DNA: TGCGCCAGCAGAGAGCTCCCAGACGGGTACAATGAGCAGTTCTTC. Amino acid sequence: CASRELPDGYNEQFF.

This clonotype came up many times. CDR3 in DNA: TGTGCCAGCAGCTTAGCAGGGTTTGATAGCAATCAGCCCCAGCATTTT. Translated: CASSLAGFDSNQPQHF. V gene TRBV7-8 combines with J gene TRBJ1-5; D unresolved. From germline, CDR1 is SGHVS and CDR2 FQNEAQ. CDR3 length: 16 residues. Deletions cut 0 bases from V and 0 bases from J, with 9 bases between. Full variable domain (rest looked up from reference TRBV7-8 and TRBJ1-5): GAGVSQSPRYKVAKRGQDVALRCDPISGHVSLFWYQQALGQGPEFLTYFQNEAQLDKSGLPSDRFFAERPEGSVSTLKIQRTQQEDSAVYLCASSLAGFDSNQPQHFGDGTRLSIL.

There are many counts of this clonotype. The chain couples TRBV7-6 to TRBJ2-1, with 9 nucleotides matching TRBD1. The CDR3 extends over 16 amino acids. Trimming cost V 4 bases and J 6 bases; bases outside gene matches: 10. CDR1 and CDR2 from the germline V gene are SGHVS and FNYEAQ. The CDR3 DNA follows: TGTGCCAGCAGCTCCCCCCCGGGACAGGGTATCAATGAGCAGTTCTTC. Translating it yields CASSSPPGQGINEQFF.

This clonotype was seen ten or more times. This chain connects TRBV28 to TRBJ2-7; 10 bases map to TRBD1. The V and J ends lost 5 bases and 5 bases, in that order; junction bases with no gene match: 9. The germline V gene has CDR1 MDHEN and CDR2 SYDVKM. This CDR3 region has 15 residues. In DNA, the CDR3 is TGTGCCAGCAGTGGGTGGGACAGGGGAGTTGACGAGCAGTACTTC. This encodes CASSGWDRGVDEQYF.

In this sample, this clonotype turned up many times. The chain is built from TRBV9 and TRBJ1-2, with a tentative D call TRBD1 (5 bases). Per the germline V gene, CDR1 is SGDLS and CDR2 is YYNGEE. This CDR3 comprises 13 residues. The ends were cut back, 3 bases at V and 1 base at J, with 7 bases in the middle. The CDR3 spells CASSGGDNYGYTF. The CDR3 DNA is TGTGCCAGCAGCGGGGGGGATAACTATGGCTACACCTTC.